This T cell receptor (beta chain) is drawn from a study of shared clonotypes between healthy human individuals. Whole-study results and caveats: Clonotypes which were not shared had lower generation probabilities than clonotypes that all four donors shared.

CD8 cells regarded as naive lacked CD45RO, were positively chosen for CCR7, and omitted terminally differentiated effector memory CD45RA+ cells. All of the donors resided in Nashville, Tennessee, and each was a Caucasian adult. Germline-derived CDR1 and CDR2 are SGDLS and YYNGEE. The germline V and J ends were trimmed by 0 bases and 0 bases, with 13 bases remaining between them. The CDR3 has 16 residues. Method: immunoSEQ multiplex PCR; TCRdb's copy keeps in-frame clones and lacks some. The data contain about 2.2 million clones, around 93% of them singletons. About this clone: Antigen specificity is unknown.

The clonotype comes from a man younger than 35 in good health. Some clones in this sample may be carry-over from other donors' samples. The material sequenced was naive CD8+ T cells from PBMCs. The V gene is TRBV9, the J gene TRBJ2-7; D perhaps matches TRBD1 (5 bases). The CDR3 loop reads CASSVGTTAASYEQYF. The CDR3 bases are TGTGCCAGCAGCGTAGGGACAACAGCCGCCTCCTACGAGCAGTACTTC.